This is a list of T cell receptor beta chains from one sample in a study of blood T cell repertoires in COVID-19. The data were produced by immunoSEQ multiplex PCR, yet TCRdb's version contains in-frame clones alone and is incomplete. The data contain under 90,000 clones, roughly nine tenths of them singletons. The sequenced sample consisted of peripheral blood. Receptor source: a man in his sixties with acute or convalescent COVID-19. The CDR3 runs from the conserved cysteine through the conserved F or W. A D gene is named only where the DNA matches it firmly. Part of the rows lack a size; the others show once, few, many or a class for expanded clones.

D	V	size	J	CDR3	DNA
-	TRBV10-3	-	TRBJ1-5	CAISEEGANQPQHF	TGTGCCATCAGTGAGGAGGGCGCCAATCAGCCCCAGCATTTT
TRBD1	TRBV4-2	-	TRBJ1-2	CASSQDTQGARGYTF	TGTGCCAGCAGCCAAGATACTCAGGGGGCGCGTGGCTACACCTTC
TRBD1	TRBV10-3	-	TRBJ1-2	CAISQGARGYTF	TGTGCCATCAGCCAGGGGGCGCGAGGCTACACCTTC
-	TRBV7-2	-	TRBJ2-4	CASSFRGADGNIQYF	TGTGCCAGCAGCTTCAGGGGTGCCGACGGAAACATTCAGTACTTC
TRBD1	TRBV7-2	-	TRBJ2-1	CASSEARGREQFF	TGTGCCAGCAGCGAGGCGAGGGGGCGTGAGCAGTTCTTC
TRBD1	TRBV30	-	TRBJ2-6	CAWSRGTGRSGANVLTF	TGTGCCTGGAGTCGTGGGACAGGCCGCTCTGGGGCCAACGTCCTGACTTTC
-	TRBV19	-	TRBJ2-7	CASSVGQRTYEQYF	TGTGCCAGTAGCGTCGGACAGCGAACCTACGAGCAGTACTTC
TRBD1	TRBV30	-	TRBJ1-2	CAWSEADRDGYTF	TGTGCCTGGAGTGAGGCGGACAGGGATGGCTACACCTTC
TRBD2	TRBV20-1	-	TRBJ2-3	CSASPLAGAADTQYF	TGCAGTGCTAGTCCACTAGCGGGGGCCGCAGATACGCAGTATTTT
-	TRBV10-3	-	TRBJ1-1	CAISDHGQNTEAFF	TGTGCCATCAGTGACCACGGACAAAACACTGAAGCTTTCTTT
-	TRBV18	-	TRBJ1-1	CASSAEQGRNTEAFF	TGTGCCAGCTCCGCTGAACAGGGCCGGAACACTGAAGCTTTCTTT
TRBD1	TRBV28	-	TRBJ1-2	CASSLLTDRGYGYTF	TGTGCCAGCAGTTTACTTACTGACAGGGGTTATGGCTACACCTTC
-	TRBV3-1/TRBV3-2	few	TRBJ1-3	CASSPVGEGNTIYF	TGTGCCAGCAGCCCAGTCGGAGAGGGAAACACCATATATTTT
-	TRBV27	-	TRBJ2-3	CASSLATGHLLSTDTQYF	TGTGCCAGCAGTTTGGCAACAGGACATCTCCTAAGCACAGATACGCAGTATTTT
TRBD2	TRBV5-8	-	TRBJ2-3	CASSSQRGATDTQYF	TGTGCCAGCAGCTCGCAGCGGGGGGCTACAGATACGCAGTATTTT
TRBD2	TRBV4-1	few	TRBJ2-5	CASSQGTSGGQETQYF	TGCGCCAGCAGCCAAGGGACTAGCGGGGGGCAAGAGACCCAGTACTTC
-	TRBV27	-	TRBJ2-1	CASSESRVEQFF	TGTGCCAGCAGTGAAAGCAGGGTTGAGCAGTTCTTC
TRBD2	TRBV18	-	TRBJ2-5	CASSPRQPGTSGAEETQYF	TGTGCCAGCTCACCACGACAGCCCGGGACTAGCGGGGCAGAAGAGACCCAGTACTTC
-	TRBV10-3	few	TRBJ2-1	CAISGRSDDEQFF	TGTGCCATCAGCGGGAGAAGCGACGATGAGCAGTTCTTC
TRBD1	TRBV28	-	TRBJ1-5	CASSLRQGSNQPQHF	TGTGCCAGCAGTTTGCGACAGGGGAGCAATCAGCCCCAGCATTTT
TRBD1	TRBV5-6	-	TRBJ1-5	CASSLWGQQLYSNQPQHF	TGTGCCAGCAGCCTATGGGGACAGCAGCTTTATAGCAATCAGCCCCAGCATTTT
TRBD1	TRBV11-2	-	TRBJ1-1	CASSSGQGKDTEAFF	TGTGCCAGCAGCTCGGGACAGGGAAAGGACACTGAAGCTTTCTTT
-	TRBV7-8	few	TRBJ1-1	CASSFQGPNTEAFF	TGTGCCAGCAGCTTCCAGGGCCCCAACACTGAAGCTTTCTTT
-	TRBV2	-	TRBJ1-2	CASTGGFYGYTF	TGTGCCAGCACGGGTGGCTTCTATGGCTACACCTTC
-	TRBV30	-	TRBJ1-4	CAWSRGLANEKLFF	TGTGCCTGGAGTAGGGGTTTGGCTAATGAAAAACTGTTTTTT
-	TRBV11-2	-	TRBJ2-3	CASNKDGTSSTDTQYF	TGTGCCAGCAACAAGGACGGGACTTCAAGCACAGATACGCAGTATTTT
-	TRBV6-2/TRBV6-3	-	TRBJ2-3	CASSYTTDTQYF	TGTGCCAGCAGTTATACAACAGATACGCAGTATTTT
TRBD1	TRBV6-6	-	TRBJ1-4	CASRGRTGGEKLFF	TGTGCCAGCAGAGGCAGGACAGGGGGTGAAAAACTGTTTTTT